The clone carrying this T cell receptor (beta chain) was counted once. The antigen is not known. This sample was included in a study of OX40 agonist ivuxolimab in advanced cancers. At the level of the study: With ivuxolimab, an agonistic anti-OX40 (CD134) antibody, patients were treated. Enrolled patients in dose escalation had cancers that were hepatocellular carcinoma, melanoma, renal cell or head and neck cancer. Among those treated, three patients had partial responses, one with hepatocellular carcinoma and two with cutaneous melanoma.

Generated by immunoSEQ multiplex PCR, the TCRdb table keeps only in-frame clones and is missing some. The sample yields 8,000 or so clones, nearly 90% seen once. General study findings and limits: Relative to CD4+, CD8+ T cells held more expanded clones on average.

CDR1 SGHTA and CDR2 FQGTGA come from the germline V gene. V dropped 4 bases and J dropped 7 bases, with 7 bases sitting between them. The CDR3 spans 12 residues. J is TRBJ2-2 and V is TRBV7-3; no clear D. The origin of this receptor is an adult with an advanced solid tumor such as melanoma, head and neck, liver or kidney cancer. The sequences come from CD4+ or CD8+ T cells sorted from blood, collected in a trial of the OX40 agonist ivuxolimab. This CDR3 reads CASSSFFGELFF. The CDR3 DNA sequence: TGTGCCAGCAGCTCTTTCTTCGGGGAGCTGTTTTTT.